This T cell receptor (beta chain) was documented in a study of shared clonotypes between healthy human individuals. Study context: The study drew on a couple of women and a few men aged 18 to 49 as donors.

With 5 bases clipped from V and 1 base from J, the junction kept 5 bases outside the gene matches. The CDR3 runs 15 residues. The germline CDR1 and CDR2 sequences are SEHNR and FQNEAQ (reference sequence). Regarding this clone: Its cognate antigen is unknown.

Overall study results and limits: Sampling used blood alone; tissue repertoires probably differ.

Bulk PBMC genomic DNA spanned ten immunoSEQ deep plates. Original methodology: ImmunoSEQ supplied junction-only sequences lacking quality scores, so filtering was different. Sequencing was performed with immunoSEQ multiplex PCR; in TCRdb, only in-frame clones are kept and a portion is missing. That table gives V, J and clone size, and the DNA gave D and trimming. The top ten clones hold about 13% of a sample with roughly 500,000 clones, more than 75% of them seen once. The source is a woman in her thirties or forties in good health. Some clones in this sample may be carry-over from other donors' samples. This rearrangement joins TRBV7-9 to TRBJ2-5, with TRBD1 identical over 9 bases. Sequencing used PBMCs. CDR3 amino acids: CASSLGQGTQETQYF. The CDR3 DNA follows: TGTGCCAGCAGCCTAGGACAGGGGACCCAAGAGACCCAGTACTTC.